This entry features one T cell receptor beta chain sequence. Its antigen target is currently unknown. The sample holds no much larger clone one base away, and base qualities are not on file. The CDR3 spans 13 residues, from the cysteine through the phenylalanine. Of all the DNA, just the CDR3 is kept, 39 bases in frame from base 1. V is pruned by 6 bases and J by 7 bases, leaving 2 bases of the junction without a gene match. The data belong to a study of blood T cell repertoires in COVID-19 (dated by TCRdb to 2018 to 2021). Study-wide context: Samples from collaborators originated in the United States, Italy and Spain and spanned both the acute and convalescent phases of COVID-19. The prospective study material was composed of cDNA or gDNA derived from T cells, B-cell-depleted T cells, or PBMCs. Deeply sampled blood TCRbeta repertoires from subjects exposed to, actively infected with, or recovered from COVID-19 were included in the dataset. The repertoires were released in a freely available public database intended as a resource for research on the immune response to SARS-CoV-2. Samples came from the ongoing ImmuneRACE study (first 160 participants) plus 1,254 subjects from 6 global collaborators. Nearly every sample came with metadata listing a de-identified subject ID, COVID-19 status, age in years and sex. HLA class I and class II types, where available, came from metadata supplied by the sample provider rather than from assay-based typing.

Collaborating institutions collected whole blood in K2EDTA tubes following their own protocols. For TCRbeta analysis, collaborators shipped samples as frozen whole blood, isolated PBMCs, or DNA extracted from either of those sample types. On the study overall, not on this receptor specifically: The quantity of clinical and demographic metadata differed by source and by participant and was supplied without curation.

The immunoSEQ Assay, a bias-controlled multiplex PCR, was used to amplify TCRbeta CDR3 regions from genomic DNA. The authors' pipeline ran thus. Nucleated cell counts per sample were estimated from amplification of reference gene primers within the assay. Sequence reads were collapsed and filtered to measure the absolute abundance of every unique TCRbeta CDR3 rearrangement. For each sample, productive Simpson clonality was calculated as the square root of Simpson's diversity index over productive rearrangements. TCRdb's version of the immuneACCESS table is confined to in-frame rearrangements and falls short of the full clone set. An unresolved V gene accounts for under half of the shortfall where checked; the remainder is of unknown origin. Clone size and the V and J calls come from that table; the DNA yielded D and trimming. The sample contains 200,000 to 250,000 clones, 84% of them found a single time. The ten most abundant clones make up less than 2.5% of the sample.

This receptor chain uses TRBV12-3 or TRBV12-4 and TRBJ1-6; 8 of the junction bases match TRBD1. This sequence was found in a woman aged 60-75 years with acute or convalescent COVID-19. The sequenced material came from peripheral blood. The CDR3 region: CASRGQANSPLHF. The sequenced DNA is TGTGCCAGCAGGGGACAGGCGAATTCACCCCTCCACTTT.